This note documents a single TCR beta chain sequence. Its antigen has not been determined. No base quality information exists; no much larger clone differs at one position. The sample is drawn from a study of PD-1 blockade in classical Hodgkin lymphoma (dated by TCRdb to the early 2020s). Study-wide context: Nivolumab dosing was 3 mg/kg intravenously every 2 weeks, continuing until either disease progression or unacceptable toxicity. The study used CyTOF and TCR beta sequencing to define a peripheral blood immune signature of response to PD-1 blockade in classical Hodgkin lymphoma. The paper as a whole reports these results and caveats: The study was limited to a single clinical trial cohort, and causes of repertoire differences, possibly disease activity or prior therapy, remained undefined. By C4D1, a significant rise was seen in CD4+ TCR diversity but not in CD8+ TCR diversity (p=0.0027 vs p=0.16), and the rise was most apparent among complete responders (p=0.02). Patients starting nivolumab less than 1 year after ASCT had lower diversity and were excluded from later analyses to avoid confounding by immune reconstitution. Among trial patients, those achieving complete response had baseline diversity similar to that of newly diagnosed patients, while diversity was significantly lower in partial responders and progressors. Newly diagnosed patients were reported to have lower baseline TCR diversity than healthy donors, and relapsed/refractory patients were reported to have lower baseline TCR diversity still.

This sample's time point label indicates: cycle 2 day 1 (C2D1) of nivolumab. Relapse after autologous stem cell transplantation had occurred in all trial patients, and cohorts A, B and C were distinguished by prior brentuximab vedotin exposure. The trial cohort included around 56 patients with relapsed/refractory classical Hodgkin lymphoma, and each patient had a best overall response of complete response, partial response or progressive disease. In the multi-cohort phase II CheckMate 205 trial, trial patients received single-agent nivolumab. An independent review committee assessed best overall response using the 2007 International Working Group response criteria. Trial PBMCs were obtained immediately prior to nivolumab initiation (C1D1) and on therapy at cycle 2 day 1 and cycle 4 day 1. Peripheral blood was collected in 8 mL Vacutainer Cell Preparation Tubes, from which PBMCs were isolated by centrifugation and then cryopreserved.

The Qiagen DNeasy kit was used to extract genomic DNA from unsorted PBMCs and from the negatively selected CD4+ and CD8+ fractions. Using primers that anneal to V and J segments, immunoSEQ multiplex PCR amplified the TCR beta CDR3 regions. A synthetic immune receptor repertoire was used to minimize amplification bias, and any remaining bias was removed computationally after sequencing. In the paper's pipeline: Repertoire diversity was quantified as the Shannon entropy index using custom Python scripts. The unsorted, CD4+ and CD8+ repertoires were each analyzed separately, with the exception of combined analyses, where CD4+ and CD8+ sequences were merged in silico. Clonal expansion was defined as at least a 2-fold frequency increase after treatment relative to C1D1, with a pseudocount of 0.5 for undetected baseline clones. Clones with 0 or 1 copy at C1D1 were classified as singleton clones, and clones with 2 or more copies were classified as non-singleton clones. Clones expanded in unsorted samples were assigned a CD4+, CD8+ or unknown annotation through matching of protein sequences in sorted samples from the same patient. Wilcoxon tests on paired samples were used to test diversity changes from C1D1 to C4D1. Entries here come from immuneACCESS through TCRdb and include only in-frame sequences with V and J called. Some clones fail to appear in such tables; in the studies checked, an unresolved V gene covers under half of the shortfall, and the cause of the remainder is unknown. V and J calls plus clone size are reproduced from that table; the DNA served to infer D and trimming. In this sample the table shows about 86,000 clones, 85% to 90% of which occur a single time. The ten largest clones take up about 10% of the sample.

Including the terminal cysteine and phenylalanine, the CDR3 comprises 14 residues. Only the CDR3 DNA is retained, 42 bases long and in frame from the first base. From the germline V gene, CDR1 is MGHRA and CDR2 is YSYEKL. Cut back by 1 base and 3 bases, the V and J ends lie 9 bases apart. Sample: peripheral blood mononuclear cells (PBMCs), taken before the second cycle of nivolumab. In this chain, TRBV4-1 is recombined with TRBJ2-5; the D assignment is uncertain and may be TRBD1 or TRBD2, with 5 bases supporting each. The TCR was taken from a human donor with classical Hodgkin lymphoma. The CDR3 reads as follows: CASSQGDHEETQYF. The DNA sequence follows: TGCGCCAGCAGCCAAGGGGACCATGAAGAGACCCAGTACTTC.